Sequencing of this T cell receptor (beta chain) was carried out in a study of spatial heterogeneity in lung cancer. Study outcomes and limitations: Tumoral mutation counts were tracked by counts of expanded intratumoral alpha and beta TCRs.

From germline, CDR1 is SGHRS and CDR2 YFSETQ. This CDR3 spans 15 amino acids. Trimming took 0 bases from V and 0 from J, leaving 7 bases between them. TCRdb processed the 5' RACE reads anew with MiXCR; each CDR3 protein has one entry. The sample holds some 20,000 distinct CDR3 sequences; 15% are singletons and the top ten take about 30%. Described time point: sample taken at primary tumor resection. A few counts support this clonotype. What it binds is not known. The rearrangement links TRBV5-1 to TRBJ2-1; D is uncertain. The sequence derives from a female donor with early-stage non-small cell lung cancer. The material was lung tumor tissue, obtained at surgery. Here the CDR3 DNA reads TGCGCCAGCAGCTTGGACGGTGCCTCCTACAATGAGCAGTTCTTC. Protein sequence: CASSLDGASYNEQFF.